Each of the 31 T cell receptor beta chains below was sequenced from the same sample in a study of monozygotic twins with inflammatory bowel disease. TCRdb reworked the 5' RACE reads into one entry per CDR3 protein, no DNA. Its clone listing holds around 190,000 distinct CDR3 sequences. Sequences were obtained from blood. The receptors come from a human donor with ulcerative colitis or Crohn's disease, or a healthy co-twin of an affected twin (not recorded which).

J is TRBJ1-6 and V is TRBV27. The germline V gene has CDR1 MNHEY and CDR2 SMNVEV (reference sequence). CDR3 length: 13 amino acids. The CDR3: CASSYLWGSPLHF.

The chain employs TRBV10-3 and TRBJ1-1. The CDR3 runs 16 residues. Germline V gene lookup returns CDR1 ENHRY and CDR2 SYGVKD. Here the CDR3 reads CAISESEDRRNTEAFF.

CDR3 residues: CATSRDLADRSEQYF. This chain links TRBV15 with TRBJ2-7. Germline V gives CDR1 LNHNV, CDR2 YYDKDF (reference sequence). This CDR3 region has 15 residues.

CDR3 residues: CASSVGTGSHEQYF. This chain links TRBV5-1 with TRBJ2-7; the TCRdb D gene call, TRBD1, has no DNA to confirm it. The length of the CDR3 is 14 residues. Germline-derived CDR1 and CDR2 are SGHRS and YFSETQ.

The V gene is TRBV7-2, the J gene TRBJ1-3. CDR1 and CDR2 from the germline V gene are SGHTA and FQGNSA. This CDR3 spans 16 amino acids. This chain's CDR3 is CASSLVFTATGNTIYF.

The chain employs TRBV7-6 and TRBJ2-1; TCRdb's D call, TRBD1, is unchecked because there is no DNA. The CDR3 contains 15 residues. The germline V gene encodes CDR1 SGHVS and CDR2 FNYEAQ. The CDR3: CASSVGGDSYNEQFF.

V usage is TRBV2 and J usage is TRBJ2-5. The germline CDR1 and CDR2 sequences are SNHLY and FYNNEI. This CDR3 is built from 11 residues. The CDR3 here is CASRKQETQYF.

The rearrangement uses TRBV2 and TRBJ1-2; TCRdb selects TRBD1, and the lack of DNA leaves this call unchecked. The CDR3 is 17 residues long. CDR1 and CDR2 (germline): SNHLY, FYNNEI. CDR3 sequence: CASSEGRQGDLVGGYTF.

This chain uses TRBV12-3 or TRBV12-4 with TRBJ1-5; TCRdb gives TRBD1 as the D gene, but with no DNA this cannot be confirmed. This CDR3 spans 12 amino acids. The CDR3 sequence is CASRIQGKPQHF.

The chain joins TRBV5-1 to TRBJ2-3. The CDR3 length is 13 residues. Germline CDR1 and CDR2: SGHRS and YFSETQ. The CDR3 region is CASSYRDTDTQYF.

The V and J genes are TRBV18 and TRBJ2-5; the TCRdb call, TRBD2, lacks DNA for checking. Germline V lookup: CDR1 KGHSH, CDR2 LQKENI. The CDR3 runs to 15 residues. The CDR3 is CASSALEGEWETQYF.

The chain recombines TRBV29-1 with TRBJ2-4; TCRdb's assignment of TRBD2 cannot be checked, as there is no DNA. The CDR3 runs to 16 residues. Germline loops: CDR1 SQVTM, CDR2 ANQGSEA. CDR3 amino acids: CSVEGSGSLAKNIQYF.

The rearrangement joins TRBV15 to TRBJ2-7; TCRdb reports TRBD1, a call that lacks DNA to check it against. Germline CDR1 is LNHNV and CDR2 is YYDKDF (reference sequence). The CDR3 loop spans 12 amino acids. The CDR3 reads CATSRGQNEQYF.

The rearrangement uses TRBV5-5 and TRBJ1-2. Germline values: CDR1 SGHKS, CDR2 YYEKEE (reference sequence). The CDR3 is 12 residues long. This CDR3 is CASSLGLQGYTF. Together with reference TRBV5-5 and TRBJ1-2, the CDR3 gives the full variable domain: DAGVTQSPTHLIKTRGQQVTLRCSPISGHKSVSWYQQVLGQGPQFIFQYYEKEERGRGNFPDRFSARQFPNYSSELNVNALLLGDSALYLCASSLGLQGYTFGSGTRLTVV.

The chain is built from TRBV5-6 and TRBJ2-7; TCRdb selects TRBD1, and the lack of DNA leaves this call unchecked. CDR3 length equals 15 residues. Looked up from germline, CDR1 is SGHDT and CDR2 is YYEEEE. CDR3 sequence reads: CASSLMGQGFSEQYF. Together with reference TRBV5-6 and TRBJ2-7, the CDR3 gives the full variable domain: DAGVTQSPTHLIKTRGQQVTLRCSPKSGHDTVSWYQQALGQGPQFIFQYYEEEERQRGNFPDRFSGHQFPNYSSELNVNALLLGDSALYLCASSLMGQGFSEQYFGPGTRLTVT.

V gene TRBV10-3 combines with J gene TRBJ2-3; there is no DNA to check the TCRdb D call of TRBD1. The CDR3 has 16 amino acids. The germline V gene encodes CDR1 ENHRY and CDR2 SYGVKD. CDR3 amino acids: CAISDPWLSGADTQYF.

This chain joins TRBV7-2 and TRBJ2-3; TCRdb names TRBD1, which stays unverified in the absence of DNA. The CDR3 runs 16 residues. Germline CDR1 is SGHTA and CDR2 is FQGNSA. The CDR3 region is CASSLVGDRVRNTQYF. Looking up the rest from reference TRBV7-2 and TRBJ2-3 gives the full variable domain: GAGVSQSPSNKVTEKGKDVELRCDPISGHTALYWYRQSLGQGLEFLIYFQGNSAPDKSGLPSDRFSAERTGGSVSTLTIQRTQQEDSAVYLCASSLVGDRVRNTQYFGPGTRLTVL.

V gene TRBV29-1 combines with J gene TRBJ2-1; TCRdb indicates TRBD1, and absent DNA this call remains unverified. CDR1 is SQVTM and CDR2 is ANQGSEA in the germline V gene. This CDR3 has 13 amino acids. This CDR3 reads CSAGQVGYNEQFF.

The V gene is TRBV2, the J gene TRBJ1-6. Looked up from germline, CDR1 is SNHLY and CDR2 is FYNNEI. The CDR3 has 14 residues. This CDR3 is CASILGDYNSPLHF.

This sequence joins TRBV5-6 and TRBJ2-6. CDR1 SGHDT and CDR2 YYEEEE come from the germline V gene. This CDR3 is built from 17 residues. The CDR3 reads CASSVSLAYSGANVLTF.

The V gene is TRBV12-3 or TRBV12-4, the J gene TRBJ1-1. This CDR3 is 16 amino acids long. CDR3 protein: CASTAFRVGPSTEAFF.

The J gene is TRBJ2-7, the V gene TRBV5-1; TCRdb reports TRBD2, a call that lacks DNA to check it against. CDR3 length equals 14 residues. CDR1 SGHRS and CDR2 YFSETQ come from the germline V gene. The CDR3 here is CASSPWTSGYEQYF.

The rearrangement uses TRBV18 and TRBJ1-5. The CDR3 consists of 13 residues. Germline lookup yields CDR1 KGHSH and CDR2 LQKENI. CDR3 loop: CASSPVGNQPQHF.

The chain employs TRBV7-2 and TRBJ2-2; TCRdb outputs TRBD2, but without DNA this stays unchecked. Germline V lookup: CDR1 SGHTA, CDR2 FQGNSA. CDR3 length: 14 amino acids. This chain's CDR3 is CASSWDSYTGELFF.

The chain couples TRBV6-6 to TRBJ1-2. Germline V gene data show CDR1 as MNHNY and CDR2 as SVGAGI (reference sequence). The CDR3 runs 14 residues. CDR3 in amino acids: CASNMDRRDVGYTF.

The chain links TRBV6-1 to TRBJ1-1; TCRdb reports TRBD1, a call that lacks DNA to check it against. CDR1 is MNHNS and CDR2 is SASEGT in the germline V gene. The CDR3 runs to 15 residues. The CDR3 sequence is CASSEARQGNTEAFF.

The genes are TRBV20-1 and TRBJ2-3; no DNA is available, so the TRBD1 call from TCRdb remains unchecked. CDR1 DFQATT and CDR2 SNEGSKA come from the germline V gene (reference sequence). CDR3 length: 13 residues. The CDR3 sequence is CSAREGSRDTQYF.

J is TRBJ1-2 and V is TRBV12-3 or TRBV12-4. CDR3 length: 12 amino acids. CDR3 sequence: CASSSPPYGYTF.

The chain recombines TRBV7-9 with TRBJ1-3; TCRdb gives TRBD1 as the D gene, but with no DNA this cannot be confirmed. Germline loops: CDR1 SEHNR, CDR2 FQNEAQ (reference sequence). The CDR3 length is 16 residues. The chain's CDR3 is CASSLGQGLSGNTIYF.

V usage is TRBV9 and J usage is TRBJ2-7; no DNA is available, so the TRBD1 call from TCRdb remains unchecked. The CDR3 contains 13 residues. Germline CDR1 reads SGDLS; CDR2 reads YYNGEE. The CDR3 is CASSAGQDLKQYF. The whole variable domain, filled in from reference TRBV9 and TRBJ2-7, reads DSGVTQTPKHLITATGQRVTLRCSPRSGDLSVYWYQQSLDQGLQFLIQYYNGEERAKGNILERFSAQQFPDLHSELNLSSLELGDSALYFCASSAGQDLKQYFGPGTRLTVT.

V and J are TRBV11-2 and TRBJ1-2; the TRBD1 assignment by TCRdb is unverifiable without DNA. CDR1 is SGHAT and CDR2 is FQNNGV in the germline V gene. This CDR3 is 15 amino acids long. The CDR3 reads CASSLDPGTNYGYTF.